This TCR beta chain is drawn from a study of cytomegalovirus exposure and HLA in healthy donors. The PCR ran on 60 Vbeta and 13 Jbeta primers. The data were produced by immunoSEQ multiplex PCR, yet TCRdb's version contains in-frame clones alone and is incomplete. Among 81,000 or so clones listed, 62% were seen once. This clone turned up a few times. Its antigen is currently unknown. Germline CDR1 reads LGHNA; CDR2 reads YNFKEQ. The CDR3 spans 14 residues. Trimming pared 4 bases from V and 1 base from J, leaving 11 bases between. Broader study findings: Upon later analysis, HLA-associated TCR beta chains proved more clonally expanded than other, equally common chains. Associated with cytomegalovirus, according to the listing, were some 150 TCR beta chains. V segments that were indistinguishable, TRBV6-2 and TRBV6-3 among them, were omitted from analysis.

The origin of this receptor is a woman in her 30s in good health and CMV-seropositive. The sequencing sample was made of PBMCs. The V and J genes are TRBV4-2 and TRBJ2-7, with D perhaps matching TRBD2 (6 bases). CDR3 nucleotide sequence: TGTGCCAGCAGCCCAGCTAGCGCTTCCTACGAGCAGTACTTC. Amino acid sequence: CASSPASASYEQYF.